The rows below give T cell receptor beta chains drawn from one sample of a study of T-cell reconstitution after alpha-beta-depleted transplantation in children. TCRdb used MiXCR to reprocess the PCR reads, holding one entry per CDR3 protein. The sample consists of 400,000 to 500,000 distinct CDR3 sequences, roughly 11% of them appearing once. The sample was PBMCs from the stem cell graft donor, taken from the stem cell graft. The receptors originated from a human donor who donated a stem cell graft to a child with acute myeloid leukemia. CDR3s include the opening cysteine and the closing phenylalanine or tryptophan. D genes are given only for firm matches. Not all rows give a size; the values are once, few, many and, for expanded clones, a class.

- | - | TRBJ2-1 | TRBV12-5 | TGTGCTAGTGGTCGGAGCGTCAGCTCCTACAATGAGCAGTTCTTC | CASGRSVSSYNEQFF
TRBD1 | - | TRBJ2-1 | TRBV18 | TGTGCCAGCTGCTCGGGACAGTATGACAATGAGCAGTTCTTC | CASCSGQYDNEQFF
TRBD2 | few | TRBJ2-5 | TRBV28 | TGCGGGACTAGCGGGGGGTCGTTATGGACCCAGTACTTC | CGTSGGSLWTQYF
- | few | TRBJ2-1 | TRBV30 | TGTGCCTGGGGGCCGGGCAGGGGCTACAATGAGCAGTTCTTC | CAWGPGRGYNEQFF
TRBD1 | - | TRBJ2-4 | TRBV7-9 | TGTGCCAGCAGCTCGACAGGGTCCTTGACCAAAAACATTCAGTACTTC | CASSSTGSLTKNIQYF
- | few | TRBJ2-3 | TRBV20-1 | TGCAGTGCTAGGTGGTCTGATACGCAGTATTTT | CSARWSDTQYF
TRBD2 | - | TRBJ2-1 | TRBV20-1 | TGCAGTGCTAGGCGACTAGCGGGGGTTGAGCAGTTCTTC | CSARRLAGVEQFF
- | - | TRBJ2-1 | TRBV20-1 | TGCAGTGCTAGATTGTTAGGGGCCGGTTACAATGAGCAGTTCTTC | CSARLLGAGYNEQFF
TRBD1 | - | TRBJ2-6 | TRBV15 | TGTGCCACCAGCAGAGCCCGTGGACAGGGTTACTCTGGGGCCAACGTCCTGACTTTC | CATSRARGQGYSGANVLTF
- | few | TRBJ1-5 | TRBV20-1 | TGCAGTGCTAGTGGGGAAAGGGGCAATCAGCCCCAGCATTTT | CSASGERGNQPQHF
- | few | TRBJ2-3 | TRBV29-1 | TGCAGCCTTCGGACTAGCGTACAGGGGGCGGATACGCAGTATTTT | CSLRTSVQGADTQYF
- | few | TRBJ2-5 | TRBV5-1 | TGCGCCAGCAGGTACGAGGAGACCCAGTACTTC | CASRYEETQYF